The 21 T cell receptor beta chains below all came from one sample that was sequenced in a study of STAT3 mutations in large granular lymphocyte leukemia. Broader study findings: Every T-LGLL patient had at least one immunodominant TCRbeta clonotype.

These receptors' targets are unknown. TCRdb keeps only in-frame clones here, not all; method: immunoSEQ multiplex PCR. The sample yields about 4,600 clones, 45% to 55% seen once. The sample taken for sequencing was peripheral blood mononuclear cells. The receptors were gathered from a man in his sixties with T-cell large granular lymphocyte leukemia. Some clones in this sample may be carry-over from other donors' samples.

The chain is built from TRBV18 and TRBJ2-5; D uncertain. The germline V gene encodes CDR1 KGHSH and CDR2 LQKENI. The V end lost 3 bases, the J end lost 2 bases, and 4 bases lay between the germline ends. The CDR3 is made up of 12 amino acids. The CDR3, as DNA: TGTGCCAGCTCACCCATGCAAGAGACCCAGTACTTC. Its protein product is CASSPMQETQYF.

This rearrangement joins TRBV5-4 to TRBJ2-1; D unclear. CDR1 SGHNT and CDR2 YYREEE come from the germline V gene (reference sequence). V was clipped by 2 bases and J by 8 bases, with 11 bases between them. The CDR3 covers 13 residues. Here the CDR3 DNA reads TGTGCCAGCAGCTTTGTAGAAAGCGATGAGCAGTTCTTC. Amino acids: CASSFVESDEQFF.

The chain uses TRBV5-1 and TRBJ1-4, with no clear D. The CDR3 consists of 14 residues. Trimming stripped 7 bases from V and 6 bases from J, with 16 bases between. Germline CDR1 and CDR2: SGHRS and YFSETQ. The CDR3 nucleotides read TGCGCCAGCTCCGTGCGGGGTAGTGATGAAAAACTGTTTTTT. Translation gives CASSVRGSDEKLFF.

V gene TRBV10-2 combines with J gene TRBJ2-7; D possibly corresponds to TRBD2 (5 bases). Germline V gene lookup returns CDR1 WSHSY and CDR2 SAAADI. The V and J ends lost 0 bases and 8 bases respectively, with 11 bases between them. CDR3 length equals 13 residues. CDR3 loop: CASSESRPGKQYF. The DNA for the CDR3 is TGCGCCAGCAGTGAGTCGAGGCCGGGGAAGCAGTACTTC.

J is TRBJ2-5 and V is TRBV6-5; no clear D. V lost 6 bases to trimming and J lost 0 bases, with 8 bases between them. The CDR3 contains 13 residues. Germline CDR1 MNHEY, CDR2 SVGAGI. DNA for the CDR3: TGTGCCAGCAGCCAGACTCACCAAGAGACCCAGTACTTC. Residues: CASSQTHQETQYF.

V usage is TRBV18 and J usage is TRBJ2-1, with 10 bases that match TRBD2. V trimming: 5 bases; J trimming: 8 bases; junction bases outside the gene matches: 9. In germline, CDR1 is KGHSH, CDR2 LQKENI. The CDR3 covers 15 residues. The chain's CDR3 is CASSLLAGSLDEQFF. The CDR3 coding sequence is TGTGCCAGCTCATTACTAGCGGGAAGTCTGGATGAGCAGTTCTTC.

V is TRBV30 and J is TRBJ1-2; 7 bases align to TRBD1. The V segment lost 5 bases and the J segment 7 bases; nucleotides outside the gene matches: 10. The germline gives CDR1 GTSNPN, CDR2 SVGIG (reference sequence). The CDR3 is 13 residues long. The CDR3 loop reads CAWGPQGSSGYTF. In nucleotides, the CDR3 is TGTGCCTGGGGCCCACAGGGGAGTTCTGGCTACACCTTC.

CDR3 coding DNA: TGTGCCAGCAGCTTAGGAGGGTTTGAAGCTTTCTTT. This encodes CASSLGGFEAFF. The chain links TRBV7-9 to TRBJ1-1, with D unresolved. Trimming removed 1 base at V and 7 bases at J, with 7 bases between. This CDR3 is built from 12 residues. Germline V CDR1 and CDR2: SEHNR, FQNEAQ (reference sequence). Drawing the rest from reference TRBV7-9 and TRBJ1-1, the complete variable domain is DTGVSQNPRHKITKRGQNVTFRCDPISEHNRLYWYRQTLGQGPEFLTYFQNEAQLEKSRLLSDRFSAERPKGSFSTLEIQRTEQGDSAMYLCASSLGGFEAFFGQGTRLTVV.

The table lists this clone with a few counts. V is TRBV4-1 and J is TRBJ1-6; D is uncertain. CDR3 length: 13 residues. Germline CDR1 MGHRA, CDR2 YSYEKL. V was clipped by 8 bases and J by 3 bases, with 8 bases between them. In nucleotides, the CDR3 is TGCGCCAGCGGCCCGGACTATAATTCACCCCTCCACTTT. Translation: CASGPDYNSPLHF.

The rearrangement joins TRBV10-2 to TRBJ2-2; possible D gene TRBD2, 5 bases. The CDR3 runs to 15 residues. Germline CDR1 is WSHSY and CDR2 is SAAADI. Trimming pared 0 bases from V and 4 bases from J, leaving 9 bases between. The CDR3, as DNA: TGCGCCAGCAGTGAGTCCCGGGGTTTCACCGGGGAGCTGTTTTTT. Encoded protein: CASSESRGFTGELFF.

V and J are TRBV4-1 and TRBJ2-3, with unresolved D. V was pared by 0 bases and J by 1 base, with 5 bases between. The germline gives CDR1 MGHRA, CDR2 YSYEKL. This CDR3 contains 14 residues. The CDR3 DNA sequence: TGCGCCAGCAGCCAAGATCCGGGCACAGATACGCAGTATTTT. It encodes CASSQDPGTDTQYF.

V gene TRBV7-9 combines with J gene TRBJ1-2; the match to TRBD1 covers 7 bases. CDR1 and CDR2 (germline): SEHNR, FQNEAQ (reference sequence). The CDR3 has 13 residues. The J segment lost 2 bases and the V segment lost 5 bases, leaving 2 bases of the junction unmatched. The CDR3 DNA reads TGTGCCAGCAGCCCGGGACAGAACTATGGCTACACCTTC. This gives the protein CASSPGQNYGYTF.

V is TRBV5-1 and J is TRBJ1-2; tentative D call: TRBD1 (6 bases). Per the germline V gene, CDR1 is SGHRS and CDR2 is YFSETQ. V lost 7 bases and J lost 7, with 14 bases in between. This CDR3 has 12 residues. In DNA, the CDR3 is TGCGCCAGCGGGGACACCCGAGGTGGCTACACCTTC. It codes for CASGDTRGGYTF.

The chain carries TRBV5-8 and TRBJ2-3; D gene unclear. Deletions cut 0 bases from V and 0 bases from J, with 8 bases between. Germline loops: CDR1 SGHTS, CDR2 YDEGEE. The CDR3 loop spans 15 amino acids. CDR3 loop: CASSLGAASTDTQYF. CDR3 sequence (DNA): TGTGCCAGCAGCTTGGGGGCAGCTAGCACAGATACGCAGTATTTT.

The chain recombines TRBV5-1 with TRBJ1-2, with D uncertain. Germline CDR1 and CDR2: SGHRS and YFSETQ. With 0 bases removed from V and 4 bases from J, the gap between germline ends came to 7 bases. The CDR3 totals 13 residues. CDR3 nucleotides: TGCGCCAGCAGCTTGGCGGACTTCTATGGCTACACCTTC. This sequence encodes CASSLADFYGYTF. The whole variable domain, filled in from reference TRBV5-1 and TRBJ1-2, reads KAGVTQTPRYLIKTRGQQVTLSCSPISGHRSVSWYQQTPGQGLQFLFEYFSETQRNKGNFPGRFSGRQFSNSRSEMNVSTLELGDSALYLCASSLADFYGYTFGSGTRLTVV.

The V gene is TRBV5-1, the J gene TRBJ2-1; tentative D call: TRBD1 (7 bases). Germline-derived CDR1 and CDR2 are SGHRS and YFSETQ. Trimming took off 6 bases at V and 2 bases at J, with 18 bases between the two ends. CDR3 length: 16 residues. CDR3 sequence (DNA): TGCGCCAGCACGGGAGCCCGGGACAGCACCTACAATGAGCAGTTCTTC. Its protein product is CASTGARDSTYNEQFF. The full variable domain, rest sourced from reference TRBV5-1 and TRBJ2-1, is KAGVTQTPRYLIKTRGQQVTLSCSPISGHRSVSWYQQTPGQGLQFLFEYFSETQRNKGNFPGRFSGRQFSNSRSEMNVSTLELGDSALYLCASTGARDSTYNEQFFGPGTRLTVL.

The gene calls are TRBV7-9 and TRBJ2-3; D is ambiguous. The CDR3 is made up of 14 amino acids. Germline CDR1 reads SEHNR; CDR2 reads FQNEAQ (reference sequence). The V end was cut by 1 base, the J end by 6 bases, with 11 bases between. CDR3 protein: CASSLVRFLDTQYF. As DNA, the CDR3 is TGTGCCAGCAGCTTAGTCAGATTTTTGGATACGCAGTATTTT.

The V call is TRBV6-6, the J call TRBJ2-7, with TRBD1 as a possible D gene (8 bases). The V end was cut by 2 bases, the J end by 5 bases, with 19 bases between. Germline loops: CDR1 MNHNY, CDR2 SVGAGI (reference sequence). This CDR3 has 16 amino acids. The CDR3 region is CASSYGGGQASNEQYF. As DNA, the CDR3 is TGTGCCAGCAGTTACGGGGGGGGACAGGCTAGCAACGAGCAGTACTTC.

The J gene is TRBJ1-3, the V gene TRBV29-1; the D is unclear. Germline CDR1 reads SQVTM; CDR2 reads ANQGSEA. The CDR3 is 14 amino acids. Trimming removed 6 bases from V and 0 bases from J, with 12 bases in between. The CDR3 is CSVTLGNSGNTIYF. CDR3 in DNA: TGCAGCGTCACCTTGGGCAACTCTGGAAACACCATATATTTT.

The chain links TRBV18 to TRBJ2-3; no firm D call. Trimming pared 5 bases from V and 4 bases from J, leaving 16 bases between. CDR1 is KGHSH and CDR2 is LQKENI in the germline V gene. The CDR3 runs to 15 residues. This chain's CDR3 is CASSSQMGSADTQYF. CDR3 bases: TGTGCCAGCTCATCCCAGATGGGTTCCGCAGATACGCAGTATTTT.

CDR3 sequence reads: CAWRGALSYEQYV. The CDR3 DNA is TGTGCCTGGAGAGGAGCCCTCTCCTACGAGCAGTACGTC. The rearrangement joins TRBV30 to TRBJ2-7; D unresolved. The length of the CDR3 is 13 residues. Germline CDR1 is GTSNPN and CDR2 is SVGIG (reference sequence). Trimming cost V 3 bases and J 0 bases, with 9 bases left between them.